This record covers a single TCR beta chain. The protocol was immunoSEQ multiplex PCR, while the TCRdb copy is restricted to in-frame clones and leaves out a portion. The repertoire has 1.5 million to 2.5 million clones, about 94% of them found once; the top ten carry under 1.5%. Terminally differentiated effector memory CD45RA+ cells were left out of the naive CD8 fraction, which was CD45RO-negative and positively selected for CCR7. This sample was included in a study of shared clonotypes between healthy human individuals. Whole-study context: CD4 naive and memory got three plates each, CD8 naive two, CD8 memory one.

Germline assignment: CDR1 MNHEY and CDR2 SVGAGI. V lost 8 bases and J lost 2, with 15 bases in between. The length of the CDR3 is 15 residues. This TCR derives from a man aged 18 to 30 in good health. The V call is TRBV6-5, the J call TRBJ2-2, with D possibly matching TRBD1 (6 bases). Sequencing was done on a sample of naive CD8+ T cells sorted from blood. In DNA, the CDR3 is TGTGCCAGCGGCAACAGGGTAGACAACACCGGGGAGCTGTTTTTT. Translating it yields CASGNRVDNTGELFF.